What follows are 6 T cell receptor beta chains derived from one specimen sequenced in a study of T cell changes during pregnancy in multiple sclerosis. Clones were sequenced by immunoSEQ multiplex PCR, and TCRdb holds only the in-frame ones, with some missing. The sample has about 37,000 clones, about 91% seen once. Source: CD4+ T cells from peripheral blood mononuclear cells, taken in the third trimester of pregnancy. The receptors originated from a female donor in good health, enrolled as a control in a pregnancy study.

The V gene is TRBV11-2, the J gene TRBJ2-1, with 9 bases that match TRBD2. V lost 5 bases, J lost 4 bases, and 6 bases stayed unmatched. The CDR3 contains 15 residues. Germline V CDR1 and CDR2: SGHAT, FQNNGV. The CDR3 DNA follows: TGTGCCAGCAGCCGATCTAGCGGGGATTACAATGAGCAGTTCTTC. It is translated as CASSRSSGDYNEQFF.

This chain connects TRBV6-1 to TRBJ2-1; 10 bases align to TRBD1. Germline V gives CDR1 MNHNS, CDR2 SASEGT. V lost 7 bases to trimming and J lost 8 bases; unmatched junction nucleotides: 11. CDR3 length: 15 residues. The CDR3 nucleotides are TGTGCCAGCACCCTCCCCCGGGACAGGGGTCATGAGCAGTTCTTC. Amino acid sequence: CASTLPRDRGHEQFF.

Of note for this clone: A read error may produce the germline difference seen at one junction end. This chain links TRBV5-1 with TRBJ2-7, with 7 bases aligning to TRBD1. This CDR3 region has 13 residues. Per the germline V gene, CDR1 is SGHRS and CDR2 is YFSETQ. The CDR3 DNA reads as TGCGCCAGCAGCTTGGGGCCGACAGGGCCCTTCGACTTC. It translates to CASSLGPTGPFDF.

This chain joins TRBV5-4 and TRBJ2-4; a possible D gene is TRBD2 (9 bases). V shed 4 bases and J shed 4 bases, with 27 bases lying between them. The CDR3 is 19 amino acids. Germline CDR1 SGHNT, CDR2 YYREEE (reference sequence). The chain's CDR3 is CASSAGGRPGGSSKNIQYF. CDR3 nucleotides: TGTGCCAGCAGCGCGGGAGGGCGGCCAGGGGGCTCGTCTAAAAACATTCAGTACTTC.

The gene calls are TRBV27 and TRBJ2-1; TRBD1 aligns across 7 bases. Germline V gives CDR1 MNHEY, CDR2 SMNVEV (reference sequence). The junction had 16 bases not matched to a gene; V was cut back by 8 bases and J by 3 bases. This CDR3 has 17 amino acids. This CDR3 is CASGKTGYVSYYNEQFF. The CDR3, as DNA: TGTGCCAGCGGAAAGACAGGGTACGTCTCCTACTACAATGAGCAGTTCTTC.

The V call is TRBV4-3, the J call TRBJ2-7, with 9 bases aligning to TRBD2. V lost 3 bases to trimming and J lost 5 bases; unmatched junction nucleotides: 14. The germline gives CDR1 LGHNA, CDR2 YSLEER. This CDR3 is 17 amino acids long. CDR3 sequence (DNA): TGCGCCAGCAGCCAGGCCCACCTAGCGGGAAGAATCCACGAGCAGTACTTC. Protein: CASSQAHLAGRIHEQYF.